This TCR beta chain was identified in a study of CD8 T cells in ankylosing spondylitis. Libraries for TCR beta were made by quantitative 5'-RACE with molecular barcodes. Each CDR3 protein gets one entry after TCRdb re-called the 5' RACE reads with MiXCR. This table holds more than 250,000 distinct CDR3 sequences, about 9.9% found once. Germline assignment: CDR1 SGHTA and CDR2 FQGNSA. This CDR3 is 12 amino acids long. This clonotype has only one observation. Antigen specificity is unknown. A much larger clone lies a single base off, so this may be a read error. Overall study findings and caveats: Disease-associated clones were reportedly significantly overrepresented in matched ankylosing spondylitis synovial fluid.

The sequencing input was blood, either unsorted or a sorted T cell fraction (not recorded which). The chain has TRBV7-2 and TRBJ2-3; D is undetermined. This TCR came from a female donor with ankylosing spondylitis or in good health (not recorded which). Written as DNA, the CDR3 is TGTGCCAGCAGCCCCCCCACAGTTACGCAGTATTTT. It specifies CASSPPTVTQYF. Full variable domain (missing parts from reference TRBV7-2 and TRBJ2-3): GAGVSQSPSNKVTEKGKDVELRCDPISGHTALYWYRQSLGQGLEFLIYFQGNSAPDKSGLPSDRFSAERTGGSVSTLTIQRTQQEDSAVYLCASSPPTVTQYFGPGTRLTVL.